This passage covers 20 T cell receptor beta chains from one sample sequenced in a study of CD8 T cells in Susac syndrome. RNA amounts of about 0.5 to 1 ug underwent reverse transcription with random hexamers. TCRdb reprocessed the immunoSEQ multiplex PCR reads with MiXCR, giving one entry per CDR3 protein. The sample consists of about 22,000 distinct CDR3 sequences, around 92% of them appearing once. The sample comprised CD8+ T cells from PBMCs. Source of these receptors: a human donor in good health.

V usage is TRBV27 and J usage is TRBJ2-3; tentative D call: TRBD1 (5 bases). Germline-derived CDR1 and CDR2 are MNHEY and SMNVEV (reference sequence). The CDR3 runs to 15 residues. Trimming left V 10 bases short and J 1 base short, with 18 bases between. CDR3 in amino acids: CATKQGYSRTDTQYF. CDR3 nucleotides: TGTGCCACGAAGCAGGGATACAGCCGCACAGATACGCAGTATTTT.

This chain uses TRBV20-1 with TRBJ2-5; 8 bases are shared with TRBD2. This CDR3 contains 15 residues. The germline CDR1 and CDR2 sequences are DFQATT and SNEGSKA (reference sequence). The ends lost 5 bases at V and 4 bases at J; junction bases unmatched: 12. The CDR3 region is CSASPGTRYLETQYF. In DNA form, the CDR3 reads TGCAGTGCTTCGCCCGGGACTAGGTATCTAGAGACCCAGTACTTC.

This chain links TRBV7-9 with TRBJ2-7; 8 bases fit TRBD1. The V gene end was trimmed by 4 bases and the J gene end by 1 base; junction bases not matched to a gene: 12. Germline values: CDR1 SEHNR, CDR2 FQNEAQ (reference sequence). CDR3 length: 17 residues. The CDR3 reads CASSSRQTGGVSYEQYF. In DNA, the CDR3 is TGTGCCAGCAGCTCTCGCCAAACAGGGGGAGTATCCTACGAGCAGTACTTC.

This rearrangement joins TRBV10-3 to TRBJ2-7, with D uncertain. Germline assignment: CDR1 ENHRY and CDR2 SYGVKD. The CDR3 spans 16 residues. The V gene lost 0 bases and the J gene lost 5 bases, with 17 bases spanning the gap. The CDR3 sequence: CAISESLRSRKNEQYF. The CDR3 DNA reads TGTGCCATCAGTGAGTCGCTTAGGAGCCGGAAGAACGAGCAGTACTTC.

There are a few counts of this clonotype. The chain couples TRBV7-9 to TRBJ2-1; D uncertain. V gave up 0 bases and J gave up 8 bases, with 5 bases separating them. The CDR3 is made up of 12 amino acids. Germline CDR1 reads SEHNR; CDR2 reads FQNEAQ (reference sequence). In DNA form, the CDR3 reads TGTGCCAGCAGCTTAGCTAGCCATGAGCAGTTCTTC. Residues: CASSLASHEQFF.

The chain is built from TRBV6-2 or TRBV6-3 and TRBJ2-7; the D gene is possibly TRBD2 (6 bases). This CDR3 is built from 14 residues. With 10 bases removed from V and 7 bases from J, the gap between germline ends came to 23 bases. Germline-derived CDR1 and CDR2 are MNHEY and SVGEGT. CDR3 residues: CATSSLVRAGEQYF. DNA for the CDR3: TGTGCCACCTCGTCCCTCGTTCGGGCGGGGGAGCAGTACTTC.

The chain employs TRBV7-9 and TRBJ1-4; 7 bases are a match to TRBD1. The CDR3 runs 16 residues. Trimming took 4 bases from V and 0 from J; bases not matched to a gene: 5. Germline lookup yields CDR1 SEHNR and CDR2 FQNEAQ (reference sequence). The CDR3 nucleotides read TGTGCCAGCAGCTCAAACAGGGGTTCAACTAATGAAAAACTGTTTTTT. Protein: CASSSNRGSTNEKLFF.

The chain recombines TRBV5-6 with TRBJ1-2; 9 nucleotides agree with TRBD1. This CDR3 is 14 amino acids long. Trimming cost V 4 bases and J 7 bases; bases outside gene matches: 8. The germline CDR1 and CDR2 sequences are SGHDT and YYEEEE. The CDR3 nucleotides read TGTGCCAGCAGCACGGCCGGGACAGGGTTTGGCTACACCTTC. Its protein is CASSTAGTGFGYTF.

This sequence joins TRBV6-2 or TRBV6-3 and TRBJ2-7; possible D gene TRBD1, 5 bases. This CDR3 has 13 amino acids. Germline CDR1 MNHEY, CDR2 SVGEGT. Trimming removed 2 bases at V and 3 bases at J, with 8 bases between. The CDR3 reads CASSYMQGYEQYF. The CDR3 DNA reads as TGTGCCAGCAGTTACATGCAGGGCTACGAGCAGTACTTC.

The V and J genes are TRBV9 and TRBJ1-2, with 8 bases that match TRBD1. CDR1 is SGDLS and CDR2 is YYNGEE in the germline V gene. This CDR3 comprises 16 residues. The V and J ends lost 0 bases and 4 bases, in that order; junction bases with no gene match: 8. CDR3 DNA: TGTGCCAGCAGCGTAGGTAGGCAGGGGGCGAGCTATGGCTACACCTTC. This sequence encodes CASSVGRQGASYGYTF.

The chain joins TRBV7-2 to TRBJ2-7; 7 bases align to TRBD2. The CDR3 length is 13 residues. Germline V CDR1 and CDR2: SGHTA, FQGNSA. V was clipped by 4 bases and J by 0 bases; unmatched bases: 0. CDR3 in amino acids: CASSWDYSYEQYF. In nucleotides, the CDR3 is TGTGCCAGCAGCTGGGACTACTCCTACGAGCAGTACTTC.

V gene TRBV6-6 combines with J gene TRBJ1-1; D gene uncertain. The CDR3 sequence is 15 residues long. Germline V gene lookup returns CDR1 MNHNY and CDR2 SVGAGI (reference sequence). The germline V and J ends were trimmed by 0 bases and 0 bases, with 8 bases remaining between them. The CDR3 here is CASSYSSSVNTEAFF. In DNA, the CDR3 is TGTGCCAGCAGTTACTCATCGTCGGTGAACACTGAAGCTTTCTTT.

V usage is TRBV7-8 and J usage is TRBJ2-3, with TRBD1 matching 7 bases. The germline V gene has CDR1 SGHVS and CDR2 FQNEAQ. The ends lost 1 base at V and 3 bases at J; junction bases unmatched: 7. The CDR3 totals 16 residues. The CDR3 here is CASSLDQGEGTDTQYF. The CDR3, as DNA: TGTGCCAGCAGCTTAGACCAGGGGGAAGGGACAGATACGCAGTATTTT.

This rearrangement joins TRBV5-6 to TRBJ1-6, with 10 bases matching TRBD1. CDR3 length equals 18 residues. V trimming: 2 bases; J trimming: 14 bases; junction bases outside the gene matches: 19. Germline-derived CDR1 and CDR2 are SGHDT and YYEEEE. The CDR3 DNA follows: TGTGCCAGCAGCTTTTTCACGCCTAATAGGGGACAGGGGATCACCCTCCACTTT. Encoded protein: CASSFFTPNRGQGITLHF.

In the case of this clonotype: Relative to the germline gene, one junction end is altered; a read error may explain this. This chain connects TRBV20-1 to TRBJ2-1; D is ambiguous. This CDR3 contains 12 residues. Germline CDR1 and CDR2: DFQATT and SNEGSKA (reference sequence). The CDR3 region is CSARVSDNEQLF. The CDR3 DNA sequence: TGCAGTGCTAGAGTGTCCGACAATGAGCAGCTCTTC.

V is TRBV19 and J is TRBJ2-2, with no clear D. V was pared by 7 bases and J by 5 bases, with 5 bases between. The CDR3 extends over 11 amino acids. Germline lookup yields CDR1 LNHDA and CDR2 SQIVND (reference sequence). CDR3 DNA sequence: TGTGCCAGTATGAATACCGGGGAGCTGTTTTTT. It translates to CASMNTGELFF.

This clonotype was found a few times. V is TRBV12-3 or TRBV12-4 and J is TRBJ2-3; unclear D gene. The germline V and J ends were trimmed by 1 base and 14 bases, with 13 bases remaining between them. This CDR3 comprises 12 residues. The CDR3 is CASSLGTPRGYF. The CDR3, as DNA: TGTGCCAGCAGTTTAGGAACACCACGTGGGTATTTT.

The rearrangement uses TRBV7-9 and TRBJ2-3; possibly TRBD1 for D (6 bases). V was cut by 4 bases and J by 0 bases, with 8 bases left in between. CDR1 and CDR2 (germline): SEHNR, FQNEAQ (reference sequence). This CDR3 contains 14 residues. The CDR3 spells CASSSGHSTDTQYF. DNA of the CDR3: TGTGCCAGCAGCTCGGGACATAGCACAGATACGCAGTATTTT.

The CDR3 coding sequence is TGTGCCAGCAGTAGCGGGGAGAATGAGCAGTTCTTC. This codes for CASSSGENEQFF. V usage is TRBV6-4 and J usage is TRBJ2-1, with 7 bases that match TRBD2. The CDR3 loop spans 12 amino acids. Germline V gene data show CDR1 as MRHNA and CDR2 as SNTAGT. Trimming cost V 5 bases and J 7 bases; bases outside gene matches: 2.

The CDR3 sequence is CASSPILSPERGEAFF. The CDR3 DNA reads as TGTGCCAGCAGCCCCATTCTTTCACCCGAACGGGGTGAAGCTTTCTTT. The chain combines TRBV12-3 or TRBV12-4 with TRBJ1-1; D not certain. Trimming removed 6 bases at V and 7 bases at J, with 24 bases between. The CDR3 is 16 residues long.